This T cell receptor beta chain is from a study of shared clonotypes between healthy human individuals. Using immunoSEQ multiplex PCR, the repertoire was profiled, and TCRdb retains in-frame clones only, with some absent. The table records 750,000 to 1,000,000 clones, 92% of them present only once. Trimming stripped 0 bases from V and 1 base from J, with 20 bases between. The CDR3 is made up of 19 amino acids. Germline values: CDR1 LGHNA, CDR2 YSLEER. CD45RO-negative cells were positively selected for CCR7, leaving out terminally differentiated effector memory CD45RA+ cells. The TCR sequence derives from a man younger than 40 in good health. The sequencing sample was made of naive CD8+ T cells sorted from blood. The rearrangement joins TRBV4-3 to TRBJ2-3; D might be TRBD2 (5 bases). The CDR3 region has the DNA TGCGCCAGCAGCCAAGACTGGACGGACTCTCCGCTGGGCACAGATACGCAGTATTTT. Amino acids: CASSQDWTDSPLGTDTQYF.